This is a list of T cell receptor beta chains from one sample in a study of siplizumab effects on memory and regulatory T cells. Sequencing used immunoSEQ multiplex PCR; TCRdb keeps in-frame clones, though not all of them. The sample consists of about 97,000 clones, about nine tenths of them appearing once. Sequencing used non-Treg CD4+ T cells sorted from blood. These receptors came from a human donor in good health. CDR3s include the opening cysteine and the closing phenylalanine or tryptophan. Each record gives: V gene, clone size, J gene, D gene, CDR3 protein, CDR3 DNA. The D gene is left open where the match is weak. The size of a clone is reported for some rows only, either as once, few or many, or as a class for expanded clones.

v_call: TRBV27
clone_size: NA
j_call: TRBJ2-5
d_call: NA
cdr3_aa: CASSRQVSGAQYF
cdr3_nt: TGTGCCAGCAGTCGACAGGTCTCAGGGGCCCAGTACTTC

v_call: TRBV5-1
clone_size: once
j_call: TRBJ2-1
d_call: NA
cdr3_aa: CASSKGTLNSYNEQFF
cdr3_nt: TGCGCCAGTTCCAAGGGGACTTTAAACTCCTACAATGAGCAGTTCTTC

v_call: TRBV6-6
clone_size: NA
j_call: TRBJ1-5
d_call: TRBD1
cdr3_aa: CASSPTGTGNQPQHF
cdr3_nt: TGTGCCAGCAGCCCGACCGGGACAGGGAATCAGCCCCAGCATTTT

v_call: TRBV28
clone_size: NA
j_call: TRBJ1-4
d_call: NA
cdr3_aa: CAAGRPNEKLFF
cdr3_nt: TGTGCCGCCGGGAGACCTAATGAAAAACTGTTTTTT

v_call: TRBV28
clone_size: once
j_call: TRBJ2-7
d_call: NA
cdr3_aa: CASSTSGTGSYEQYF
cdr3_nt: TGTGCCAGCAGTACATCTGGGACGGGTTCCTACGAGCAGTACTTC

v_call: TRBV19
clone_size: NA
j_call: TRBJ2-7
d_call: NA
cdr3_aa: CASSIFPSFPLADRTPEQYF
cdr3_nt: TGTGCCAGTAGTATCTTTCCCAGCTTCCCCCTCGCGGACAGAACGCCCGAGCAGTACTTC

v_call: TRBV9
clone_size: NA
j_call: TRBJ1-1
d_call: TRBD1
cdr3_aa: CASSVGQGANEAFF
cdr3_nt: TGTGCCAGCAGCGTGGGACAGGGGGCTAATGAAGCTTTCTTT

v_call: TRBV19
clone_size: NA
j_call: TRBJ2-3
d_call: NA
cdr3_aa: CASSRQGQVDTQYF
cdr3_nt: TGTGCCAGTAGTCGGCAGGGGCAGGTGGATACGCAGTATTTT

v_call: TRBV30
clone_size: NA
j_call: TRBJ2-1
d_call: NA
cdr3_aa: CAWSVQRFSSYNEQFF
cdr3_nt: TGTGCCTGGAGTGTACAGCGGTTTAGCTCCTACAATGAGCAGTTCTTC

v_call: TRBV6-1
clone_size: NA
j_call: TRBJ2-3
d_call: NA
cdr3_aa: CASSENTGRGGTDTQYF
cdr3_nt: TGTGCCAGCAGTGAAAACACAGGCCGCGGGGGCACAGATACGCAGTATTTT

v_call: TRBV7-9
clone_size: NA
j_call: TRBJ1-3
d_call: NA
cdr3_aa: CASSLVPQGSGNTIYF
cdr3_nt: TGTGCCAGCAGCTTAGTCCCTCAGGGGTCTGGAAACACCATATATTTT

v_call: TRBV27
clone_size: NA
j_call: TRBJ2-4
d_call: TRBD2
cdr3_aa: CASSPLGTSGSLAKNIQYF
cdr3_nt: TGTGCCAGCAGTCCCCTTGGGACTAGCGGGAGTCTAGCCAAAAACATTCAGTACTTC

v_call: TRBV7-9
clone_size: NA
j_call: TRBJ1-1
d_call: NA
cdr3_aa: CASSLGDPLLGAFF
cdr3_nt: TGTGCCAGCAGCTTAGGAGACCCGCTCCTGGGAGCTTTCTTT

v_call: TRBV6-1
clone_size: NA
j_call: TRBJ1-2
d_call: TRBD1
cdr3_aa: CASSEGLGQFYGYTF
cdr3_nt: TGTGCCAGCAGTGAAGGATTGGGACAGTTCTATGGCTACACCTTC

v_call: TRBV6-5
clone_size: NA
j_call: TRBJ2-7
d_call: TRBD1
cdr3_aa: CASSYVGTAYEQYF
cdr3_nt: TGTGCCAGCAGTTACGTCGGGACAGCCTACGAGCAGTACTTC

v_call: TRBV10-2
clone_size: NA
j_call: TRBJ2-5
d_call: TRBD2
cdr3_aa: CASSEPGLQSQTQYF
cdr3_nt: TGCGCCAGCAGTGAGCCGGGACTACAATCCCAGACCCAGTACTTC

v_call: TRBV6-1
clone_size: NA
j_call: TRBJ1-5
d_call: NA
cdr3_aa: CASSAMDTSNQPQHF
cdr3_nt: TGTGCCAGCAGTGCCATGGACACCAGCAATCAGCCCCAGCATTTT

v_call: TRBV5-6
clone_size: NA
j_call: TRBJ1-5
d_call: NA
cdr3_aa: CASSLGSNQPQHF
cdr3_nt: TGTGCCAGCAGCCTGGGTAGCAATCAGCCCCAGCATTTT

v_call: TRBV2
clone_size: NA
j_call: TRBJ2-3
d_call: NA
cdr3_aa: CASSGSGASDTQYF
cdr3_nt: TGTGCCAGCAGTGGTTCAGGGGCGAGTGATACGCAGTATTTT

v_call: TRBV18
clone_size: NA
j_call: TRBJ2-7
d_call: NA
cdr3_aa: CASSPLGFPYEQYF
cdr3_nt: TGTGCCAGCTCACCACTGGGGTTCCCCTACGAGCAGTACTTC